This entry lists 8 T cell receptor beta chains sequenced from one sample in a study of CD8 T cells in ankylosing spondylitis. TCRdb recomputed calls from the 5' RACE reads with MiXCR, one row per CDR3 protein. The sample comprises 250,000 to 350,000 distinct CDR3 sequences, 20% of which are singletons, and less than 9% rests with the top ten. The sequenced sample consisted of blood, either unsorted or a sorted T cell fraction (not recorded which). These receptors all stem from a male donor with ankylosing spondylitis or in good health (not recorded which).

The rearrangement uses TRBV7-8 and TRBJ2-7; 14 positions match TRBD2. Trimming cost V 5 bases and J 3 bases; bases outside gene matches: 6. The CDR3 consists of 16 residues. Germline V gene sequence: CDR1 SGHVS, CDR2 FQNEAQ. CDR3 nucleotides: TGTGCCAGCAGCAGGGGGACTAGCGGGGGTATCTACGAGCAGTACGTC. This codes for CASSRGTSGGIYEQYV.

This clonotype has a single count. The V gene is TRBV19, the J gene TRBJ2-2; D is undetermined. Trimming pared 0 bases from V and 0 bases from J, leaving 2 bases between. This CDR3 contains 14 residues. Looked up from germline, CDR1 is LNHDA and CDR2 is SQIVND (reference sequence). The CDR3 nucleotides are TGTGCCAGTAGTATAGAAGCGAACACCGGGGAGCTGTTTTTT. This codes for CASSIEANTGELFF.

This clonotype has just a few counts. The rearrangement joins TRBV9 to TRBJ2-2; tentative D call: TRBD2 (6 bases). V was cut by 0 bases and J by 1 base, with 13 bases left in between. Germline V lookup: CDR1 SGDLS, CDR2 YYNGEE. The CDR3 runs 17 residues. CDR3 bases: TGTGCCAGCAGCGTAGCGGCTAGCGCCTTGAACACCGGGGAGCTGTTTTTT. It encodes CASSVAASALNTGELFF.

In this sample, this clonotype turned up a few times. The J gene is TRBJ2-3, the V gene TRBV9; D is possibly TRBD1 (6 bases). Per the germline V gene, CDR1 is SGDLS and CDR2 is YYNGEE. The ends were cut back, 4 bases at V and 5 bases at J, with 14 bases in the middle. This CDR3 is built from 14 residues. The DNA for the CDR3 is TGTGCCAGCAGCCCCCGTGAAGGGGGAGATACGCAGTATTTT. It yields the protein CASSPREGGDTQYF.

Regarding this clonotype: A clone one base away is much larger, so this may be a read error. The rearrangement joins TRBV4-2 to TRBJ2-5; D is ambiguous. This CDR3 has 13 amino acids. Between the trimmed V and J ends, which lost 2 bases and 0 bases, there was a span of 4 bases. Germline V gene lookup returns CDR1 LGHNA and CDR2 YNFKEQ. The CDR3 sequence is CASSQSNQETQYF. The CDR3 DNA reads as TGTGCCAGCAGCCAATCGAACCAAGAGACCCAGTACTTC.

This clonotype has just a few counts. The chain joins TRBV5-6 to TRBJ2-3, with TRBD2 matching over 7 bases. J was trimmed by 3 bases and V by 2 bases; bases with no gene match: 3. CDR3 length: 14 amino acids. From germline, CDR1 is SGHDT and CDR2 YYEEEE. In DNA, the CDR3 is TGTGCCAGCAGCTTTTTCGGGAGGACAGATACGCAGTATTTT. It codes for CASSFFGRTDTQYF.

The table lists this clonotype with a few counts. Here the CDR3 DNA reads TGTGCCAGCAGCCAAGGGACTAGCGGGAGCCTTGACGTC. This encodes CASSQGTSGSLDV. The chain joins TRBV14 to TRBJ2-7; TRBD2 aligns across 13 bases. The CDR3 runs to 13 residues. Germline V CDR1 and CDR2: SGHDN, FVKESK.

This clonotype showed up many times. J is TRBJ2-3 and V is TRBV2; no clear D. This CDR3 spans 11 amino acids. Per the germline V gene, CDR1 is SNHLY and CDR2 is FYNNEI. The ends were cut back, 2 bases at V and 6 bases at J, with 3 bases in the middle. CDR3 amino acids: CASSEKDTQYF. Here the CDR3 DNA reads TGTGCCAGCAGTGAAAAGGATACGCAGTATTTT.